The sequence of this TCR beta chain was determined in a study of blood T cell repertoires in COVID-19. Per the germline V gene, CDR1 is MNHEY and CDR2 is SVGAGI. J gave up 10 bases and V 7 bases, and 5 bases lay outside the gene matches. CDR3 length: 12 residues. Repertoires were generated with immunoSEQ multiplex PCR, while TCRdb's copy carries only in-frame clones and drops some. The table lists approximately 480,000 clones, 85% to 90% of them singletons. The TCR comes from a man younger than 35 with COVID-19, enrolled during active disease. The gene calls are TRBV6-5 and TRBJ2-1; 9 nucleotides agree with TRBD2. Sequencing was done on a sample of peripheral blood. The CDR3 region has the DNA TGTGCCAGCAACACACTAGCGGGCGAGCAGTTCTTC. Encoded protein: CASNTLAGEQFF.